This TCR beta chain was documented in a study of T cell responses to AZD1222 COVID-19 vaccine. The protocol was immunoSEQ multiplex PCR, while the TCRdb copy is restricted to in-frame clones and leaves out a portion. The data contain fewer than 35,000 clones, 90% to 95% of them seen just once; the ten biggest clones take up 45%. This receptor was obtained from an adult in good health. Here the sequenced sample was peripheral blood, taken on day 0 of AZD1222 vaccination.

CDR3: CASSFRADYGYTF. The CDR3 bases are TGTGCCAGCAGCTTTCGGGCCGACTATGGCTACACCTTC. The gene calls are TRBV7-8 and TRBJ1-2; D remains ambiguous. The germline gives CDR1 SGHVS, CDR2 FQNEAQ. The CDR3 contains 13 residues. V was clipped by 3 bases and J by 3 bases, with 8 bases between them.